The 32 T cell receptor beta chains given below trace back to one sample, sequenced in a study of response to subunit inactivated influenza vaccine. One entry per CDR3 protein results from TCRdb running MiXCR on the RT-PCR reads. The top ten clones hold approximately 12% of a sample with 450,000 to 700,000 distinct CDR3 sequences, about 15% of them seen once. The sequencing here drew on PBMCs from blood, taken approximately 12 days after vaccination. These receptors originate from a man between 45 and 60 years old who received an inactivated influenza vaccine.

This clonotype has only one observation. This sequence joins TRBV20-1 and TRBJ2-3; tentative D call: TRBD2 (6 bases). The CDR3 totals 14 residues. CDR1 DFQATT and CDR2 SNEGSKA come from the germline V gene (reference sequence). V dropped 2 bases and J dropped 1 base, with 10 bases sitting between them. CDR3 sequence: CSARSGGGTDTQYF. The CDR3 nucleotides are TGCAGTGCTAGATCCGGGGGAGGCACAGATACGCAGTATTTT.

For the CDR3, the DNA is TGCAGTGCTAACCCCCCCAGCGGGGCCGAGTTTGAGCAGTTCTTC. This translates into CSANPPSGAEFEQFF. V and J are TRBV20-1 and TRBJ2-1; 7 bases are a match to TRBD2. This CDR3 comprises 15 residues. The trim removed 4 bases at V and 9 bases at J, leaving 15 bases unmatched. Germline CDR1 and CDR2: DFQATT and SNEGSKA (reference sequence).

This clonotype was seen a few times. The CDR3 reads CASSFGQGDGEQFF. DNA of the CDR3: TGTGCCAGCAGCTTTGGACAGGGGGACGGTGAGCAGTTCTTC. The chain has TRBV7-8 and TRBJ2-1, with TRBD1 matching over 10 bases. Germline CDR1 reads SGHVS; CDR2 reads FQNEAQ. V shed 3 bases and J 9 bases; nucleotides not matched to a gene: 5. CDR3 length: 14 residues.

The rearrangement links TRBV12-3 or TRBV12-4 to TRBJ2-1; no definite D call. Trimming pared 6 bases from V and 4 bases from J, leaving 13 bases between. The CDR3 length is 14 residues. This CDR3 is CASRMGSRYNEQFF. The CDR3 DNA follows: TGTGCCAGCAGGATGGGGTCGCGATACAATGAGCAGTTCTTC.

This clonotype has only a few counts. The rearrangement uses TRBV29-1 and TRBJ2-2; 11 nucleotides match TRBD2. The CDR3 contains 15 residues. V lost 6 bases and J lost 2; bases outside the gene matches: 5. CDR1 is SQVTM, CDR2 ANQGSEA, per germline. The CDR3 DNA reads as TGCAGCGTAACTAGCGGGGGTTACAACACCGGGGAGCTGTTTTTT. This sequence encodes CSVTSGGYNTGELFF.

The chain uses TRBV28 and TRBJ2-1; D is possibly TRBD2 (5 bases). The V and J ends lost 5 bases and 7 bases respectively, with 18 bases between them. In germline, CDR1 is MDHEN, CDR2 SYDVKM. CDR3 size: 15 residues. The CDR3 sequence is CASSAGSLVINEQFF. Here the CDR3 DNA reads TGTGCCAGCAGTGCCGGTTCACTAGTAATAAATGAGCAGTTCTTC. Filled out from reference TRBV28 and TRBJ2-1, the complete variable domain reads DVKVTQSSRYLVKRTGEKVFLECVQDMDHENMFWYRQDPGLGLRLIYFSYDVKMKEKGDIPEGYSVSREKKERFSLILESASTNQTSMYLCASSAGSLVINEQFFGPGTRLTVL.

The chain is built from TRBV20-1 and TRBJ2-1; 13 nucleotides agree with TRBD2. J gave up 7 bases and V 6 bases, and 6 bases lay outside the gene matches. Germline CDR1 DFQATT, CDR2 SNEGSKA (reference sequence). The CDR3 runs 14 residues. CDR3: CSAKGLAGENEQFF. As DNA, the CDR3 is TGCAGTGCGAAAGGACTAGCGGGAGAGAATGAGCAGTTCTTC.

This clonotype was detected a few times. This rearrangement joins TRBV7-2 to TRBJ2-1; D is unclear. Trimming removed 3 bases from V and 1 base from J, with 10 bases in between. This CDR3 comprises 15 residues. Germline V gene sequence: CDR1 SGHTA, CDR2 FQGNSA. The CDR3, as DNA: TGTGCCAGCAGCTTGGAGATAGGTTCCTACAATGAGCAGTTCTTC. Protein sequence: CASSLEIGSYNEQFF.

This clonotype occurred a few times. The V call is TRBV12-3 or TRBV12-4, the J call TRBJ2-3; 8 positions agree with TRBD2. V shed 3 bases and J 5 bases; nucleotides not matched to a gene: 13. The CDR3 length is 17 residues. CDR3 loop: CASSFPLRGERIDTQYF. For the CDR3, the DNA is TGTGCCAGCAGTTTCCCTTTGCGGGGGGAAAGGATAGATACGCAGTATTTT.

This clonotype was recorded a few times. Here the CDR3 reads CASSTGPVRGYTF. CDR3 nucleotides: TGTGCCAGCAGCACTGGACCCGTCCGGGGCTACACCTTC. The rearrangement uses TRBV12-3 or TRBV12-4 and TRBJ1-2; D is undetermined. Trimming removed 6 bases from V and 8 bases from J, with 16 bases in between. The CDR3 is made up of 13 amino acids.

Notes on this clonotype: Sequence at one end of the junction differs from germline and may be a read error. The CDR3: CTSSLGTASYEQYF. The CDR3 DNA follows: TGTACCAGCAGCCTCGGGACGGCTTCCTACGAGCAGTACTTC. The chain couples TRBV3-1 to TRBJ2-7, with D perhaps being TRBD1 or TRBD2 (5 bases each). CDR1 is LGHDT, CDR2 YNNKEL, per germline (reference sequence). The CDR3 loop spans 14 amino acids.

This clonotype occurred a few times. This chain connects TRBV7-8 to TRBJ2-3, with D possibly matching TRBD2 (7 bases). The V gene lost 7 bases and the J gene lost 11 bases, with 22 bases spanning the gap. Germline V gives CDR1 SGHVS, CDR2 FQNEAQ. The CDR3 sequence is 14 residues long. The CDR3 here is CASKYGGGRGGQYF. For the CDR3, the DNA is TGTGCCAGCAAGTATGGCGGGGGCCGAGGGGGGCAGTATTTT.

This clonotype came up many times. CDR3 amino acids: CSPPPSLLAGGPGGRYYEQYF. The CDR3 DNA reads as TGCAGTCCACCACCCTCACTACTAGCGGGAGGGCCGGGGGGTAGGTACTACGAGCAGTACTTC. The chain employs TRBV20-1 and TRBJ2-7; 13 bases are a match to TRBD2. CDR3 length equals 21 residues. With 8 bases clipped from V and 3 bases from J, the junction kept 28 bases outside the gene matches. Germline CDR1 DFQATT, CDR2 SNEGSKA (reference sequence).

The chain recombines TRBV6-5 with TRBJ1-1, with a weak D call TRBD1 (5 bases). The germline CDR1 and CDR2 sequences are MNHEY and SVGAGI. Trimming left V 0 bases short and J 0 bases short, with 8 bases between. The CDR3 loop spans 15 amino acids. The CDR3 is CASSYSNRMNTEAFF. CDR3 nucleotide sequence: TGTGCCAGCAGTTACTCGAACAGGATGAACACTGAAGCTTTCTTT.

The chain carries TRBV7-2 and TRBJ1-3, with D uncertain. The CDR3 is made up of 15 amino acids. Trimming took off 5 bases at V and 2 bases at J, with 13 bases between the two ends. CDR1 is SGHTA and CDR2 is FQGNSA in the germline V gene. The DNA for the CDR3 is TGTGCCAGCAGCAATCCGTACCGGGCTGGAAACACCATATATTTT. Its protein is CASSNPYRAGNTIYF.

This clonotype came up a few times. This rearrangement joins TRBV7-6 to TRBJ2-7; no reliable D call. V shed 3 bases and J shed 0 bases, with 12 bases lying between them. Germline values: CDR1 SGHVS, CDR2 FNYEAQ. The CDR3 runs 15 residues. In nucleotides, the CDR3 is TGTGCCAGCAGCTTGGGGAATCCTAGCTCCTACGAGCAGTACTTC. This codes for CASSLGNPSSYEQYF.

This clonotype was counted between two and nine times. The rearrangement uses TRBV20-1 and TRBJ2-4, with a weak D call TRBD1 (7 bases). The CDR3 runs 14 residues. CDR1 DFQATT and CDR2 SNEGSKA come from the germline V gene (reference sequence). V lost 2 bases and J 11 bases, leaving 19 bases between the germline ends. This CDR3 is CSARPPMDRRVQYF. CDR3 sequence (DNA): TGCAGTGCTAGACCTCCCATGGACAGGAGGGTTCAGTACTTC.

This clonotype has more than one count but fewer than ten. The chain carries TRBV7-9 and TRBJ2-5, with 11 bases matching TRBD2. Trimming cost V 5 bases and J 3 bases; bases outside gene matches: 8. The germline V gene has CDR1 SEHNR and CDR2 FQNEAQ (reference sequence). This CDR3 spans 16 amino acids. The CDR3 loop reads CASSLGLAGIKETQYF. CDR3 nucleotides: TGTGCCAGCAGCCTCGGACTAGCGGGCATAAAAGAGACCCAGTACTTC.

The rearrangement joins TRBV5-1 to TRBJ2-7; 9 bases agree with TRBD1. The J segment lost 3 bases and the V segment lost 4 bases, leaving 8 bases of the junction unmatched. The CDR3 runs 15 residues. Germline lookup yields CDR1 SGHRS and CDR2 YFSETQ. The CDR3 DNA is TGCGCCAGCAGCGGGGGACAGGGTTTTCTCTACGAGCAGTACTTC. Translation gives CASSGGQGFLYEQYF. Using reference TRBV5-1 and TRBJ2-7 for the parts outside the CDR3, the full variable domain is KAGVTQTPRYLIKTRGQQVTLSCSPISGHRSVSWYQQTPGQGLQFLFEYFSETQRNKGNFPGRFSGRQFSNSRSEMNVSTLELGDSALYLCASSGGQGFLYEQYFGPGTRLTVT.

The chain employs TRBV7-3 and TRBJ2-1, with 9 bases that match TRBD2. The CDR3 is 16 residues long. Germline values: CDR1 SGHTA, CDR2 FQGTGA. V trimming: 5 bases; J trimming: 6 bases; junction bases outside the gene matches: 11. The CDR3 reads CASSLGSGSGFNEQFF. The CDR3 DNA is TGTGCCAGCAGCCTGGGTAGCGGGAGCGGTTTCAATGAGCAGTTCTTC.

The chain is built from TRBV12-3 or TRBV12-4 and TRBJ2-1; D assignment may be TRBD1 or TRBD2 (6 bases each). This CDR3 has 11 residues. Trimming shortened V by 5 bases and J by 14 bases, and 13 bases separated the two germline ends. CDR3 amino acids: CASSTGAKEFF. CDR3 nucleotides: TGTGCCAGCAGTACGGGGGCTAAGGAGTTCTTC.

The chain combines TRBV4-2 with TRBJ2-1; tentative D call: TRBD2 (5 bases). In germline, CDR1 is LGHNA, CDR2 YNFKEQ. V lost 1 base and J 0 bases, leaving 10 bases between the germline ends. This CDR3 is 16 amino acids long. The CDR3 reads CASSQAERSSYNEQFF. CDR3 nucleotide sequence: TGTGCCAGCAGCCAAGCGGAGCGGTCCTCCTACAATGAGCAGTTCTTC.

This clonotype appeared many times. This sequence joins TRBV7-9 and TRBJ2-7; D is uncertain. CDR3 length equals 11 residues. Germline lookup yields CDR1 SEHNR and CDR2 FQNEAQ (reference sequence). Trimming shortened V by 6 bases and J by 4 bases, and 7 bases separated the two germline ends. CDR3 region: CASSVNYEQYF. CDR3 in DNA: TGTGCCAGCAGTGTTAATTACGAGCAGTACTTC.

V usage is TRBV4-1 and J usage is TRBJ2-5; D ambiguous. Germline-derived CDR1 and CDR2 are MGHRA and YSYEKL. Between the trimmed V and J ends, which lost 1 base and 3 bases, there was a span of 15 bases. This CDR3 has 16 residues. The CDR3 loop reads CASSQVVAGLKETQYF. The CDR3 nucleotides are TGCGCCAGCAGCCAAGTCGTCGCCGGGTTGAAAGAGACCCAGTACTTC.

The table lists this clonotype with a few counts. The chain uses TRBV7-2 and TRBJ2-2, with a possible D match to TRBD1 (6 bases). The CDR3 loop spans 15 amino acids. Trimming left V 5 bases short and J 1 base short, with 11 bases between. The germline V gene encodes CDR1 SGHTA and CDR2 FQGNSA. CDR3: CASSPDRLNTGELFF. In DNA form, the CDR3 reads TGTGCCAGCAGCCCGGACAGATTGAACACCGGGGAGCTGTTTTTT.

This clonotype has just a few counts. The chain recombines TRBV6-6 with TRBJ1-1, with 7 positions matching TRBD1. The V segment lost 3 bases and the J segment 6 bases; nucleotides outside the gene matches: 4. The V gene's germline CDR1 is MNHNY and CDR2 SVGAGI (reference sequence). This CDR3 region has 13 residues. The CDR3 nucleotides are TGTGCCAGCAGTTATACCAGGGGGTCTGAAGCTTTCTTT. It specifies CASSYTRGSEAFF.

Remarks on this clonotype: A junction end diverges from the germline sequence, so it may reflect a read error. V gene TRBV7-7 combines with J gene TRBJ2-2; D not resolved. Germline V gene sequence: CDR1 SSHAT, CDR2 FNYEAQ (reference sequence). The CDR3 covers 13 residues. The CDR3 DNA sequence: TGTGCTAGCAGCTTAGCAGTTTTCGGGGAGCTGTTTTTT. Its protein product is CASSLAVFGELFF.

This clonotype was recorded a few times. The gene calls are TRBV11-2 and TRBJ1-1, with TRBD1 matching 9 bases. CDR3 length: 14 amino acids. V lost 6 bases, J lost 7 bases, and 9 bases stayed unmatched. The germline CDR1 and CDR2 sequences are SGHAT and FQNNGV. The CDR3 DNA sequence: TGTGCCAGCAGAAGACCGGGACAGGGAGATGAAGCTTTCTTT. This codes for CASRRPGQGDEAFF.

This clonotype appeared a few times. The chain is built from TRBV6-5 and TRBJ2-7; 7 bases align to TRBD1. Germline trimming cut 2 bases from V and 6 bases from J; bases unmatched to any gene: 10. This CDR3 has 15 amino acids. The V gene's germline CDR1 is MNHEY and CDR2 SVGAGI. CDR3 DNA sequence: TGTGCCAGCAGTTACCGCGCCGGACAGGTCGCCGAGCAGTACTTC. Protein product: CASSYRAGQVAEQYF.

This chain links TRBV10-3 with TRBJ2-3, with D perhaps TRBD1 (6 bases). The V end was cut by 6 bases, the J end by 6 bases, with 19 bases between. The CDR3 has 15 residues. Germline-derived CDR1 and CDR2 are ENHRY and SYGVKD. CDR3 nucleotide sequence: TGTGCCATCAGACAACAGGGTAGAGATGGGGATACGCAGTATTTT. Protein: CAIRQQGRDGDTQYF.

In this sample, this clonotype turned up a few times. J is TRBJ2-2 and V is TRBV6-1; 10 bases map to TRBD1. The ends lost 6 bases at V and 4 bases at J; junction bases unmatched: 2. CDR3 length: 14 amino acids. Per germline, CDR1 MNHNS and CDR2 SASEGT. CDR3 protein: CASRTGGPTGELFF. In DNA form, the CDR3 reads TGTGCCAGCAGGACAGGGGGCCCCACCGGGGAGCTGTTTTTT.

This clonotype was counted a few times. The CDR3 DNA reads as TGTGCCATCAGTGAGTCGATGGCGAGCAATGAGCAGTTCTTC. Amino acids: CAISESMASNEQFF. V usage is TRBV10-3 and J usage is TRBJ2-1; D unresolved. Germline assignment: CDR1 ENHRY and CDR2 SYGVKD. The V end lost 0 bases, the J end lost 6 bases, and 9 bases lay between the germline ends. The CDR3 has 14 amino acids.